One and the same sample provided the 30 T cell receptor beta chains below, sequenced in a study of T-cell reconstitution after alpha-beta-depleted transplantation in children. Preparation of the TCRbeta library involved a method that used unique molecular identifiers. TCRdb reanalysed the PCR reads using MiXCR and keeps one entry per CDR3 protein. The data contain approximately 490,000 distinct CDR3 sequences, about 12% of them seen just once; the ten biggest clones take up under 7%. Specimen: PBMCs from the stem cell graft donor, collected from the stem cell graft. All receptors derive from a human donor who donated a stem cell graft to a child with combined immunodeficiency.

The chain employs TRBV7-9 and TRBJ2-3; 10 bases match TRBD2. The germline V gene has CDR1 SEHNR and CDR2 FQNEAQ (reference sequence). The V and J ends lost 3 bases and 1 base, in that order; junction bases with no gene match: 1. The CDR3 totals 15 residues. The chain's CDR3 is CASSFGTSGTDTQYF. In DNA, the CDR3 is TGTGCCAGCAGCTTCGGGACTAGCGGCACAGATACGCAGTATTTT.

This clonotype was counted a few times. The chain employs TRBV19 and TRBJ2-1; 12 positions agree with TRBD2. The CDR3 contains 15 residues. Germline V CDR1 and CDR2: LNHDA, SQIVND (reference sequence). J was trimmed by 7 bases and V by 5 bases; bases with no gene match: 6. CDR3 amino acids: CASSERTSGINEQFF. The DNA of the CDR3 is TGTGCCAGTAGTGAAAGGACTAGCGGGATAAATGAGCAGTTCTTC.

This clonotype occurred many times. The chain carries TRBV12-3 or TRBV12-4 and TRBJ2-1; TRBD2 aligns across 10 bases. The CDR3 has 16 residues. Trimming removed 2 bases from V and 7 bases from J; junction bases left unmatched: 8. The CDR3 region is CASSLWLAGERNEQFF. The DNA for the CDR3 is TGTGCCAGCAGTTTATGGCTAGCGGGAGAACGAAATGAGCAGTTCTTC.

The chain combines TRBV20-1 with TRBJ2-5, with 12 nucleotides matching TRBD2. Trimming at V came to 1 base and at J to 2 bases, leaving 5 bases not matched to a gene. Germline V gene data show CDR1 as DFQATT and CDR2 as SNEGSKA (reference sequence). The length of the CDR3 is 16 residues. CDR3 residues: CSARGLAGEIQETQYF. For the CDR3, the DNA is TGCAGTGCTAGAGGACTAGCGGGGGAGATACAAGAGACCCAGTACTTC.

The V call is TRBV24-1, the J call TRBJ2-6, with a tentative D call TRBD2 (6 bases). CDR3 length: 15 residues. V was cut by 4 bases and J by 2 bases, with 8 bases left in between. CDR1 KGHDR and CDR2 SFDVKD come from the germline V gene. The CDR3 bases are TGTGCCACCAGTGAAGGAGGGACTGGGGCCAACGTCCTGACTTTC. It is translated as CATSEGGTGANVLTF.

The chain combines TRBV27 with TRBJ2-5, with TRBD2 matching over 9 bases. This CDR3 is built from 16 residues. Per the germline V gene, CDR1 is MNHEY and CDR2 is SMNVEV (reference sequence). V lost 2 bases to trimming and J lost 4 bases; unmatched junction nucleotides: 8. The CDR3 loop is CASSLRSAGGRETQYF. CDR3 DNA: TGTGCCAGCAGTTTAAGGTCTGCGGGAGGGCGAGAGACCCAGTACTTC.

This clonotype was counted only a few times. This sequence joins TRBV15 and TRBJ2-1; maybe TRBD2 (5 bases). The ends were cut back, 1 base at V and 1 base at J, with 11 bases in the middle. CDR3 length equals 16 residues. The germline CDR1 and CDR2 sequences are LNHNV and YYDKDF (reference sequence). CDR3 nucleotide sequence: TGTGCCACCAGCAGAGGAGGGCGCTATTCCTACAATGAGCAGTTCTTC. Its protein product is CATSRGGRYSYNEQFF.

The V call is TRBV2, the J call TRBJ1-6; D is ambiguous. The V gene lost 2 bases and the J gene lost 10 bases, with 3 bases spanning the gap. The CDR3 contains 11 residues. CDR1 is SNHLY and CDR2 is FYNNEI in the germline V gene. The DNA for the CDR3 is TGTGCCAGCAGTGAACAATCACCCCTCCACTTT. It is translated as CASSEQSPLHF.

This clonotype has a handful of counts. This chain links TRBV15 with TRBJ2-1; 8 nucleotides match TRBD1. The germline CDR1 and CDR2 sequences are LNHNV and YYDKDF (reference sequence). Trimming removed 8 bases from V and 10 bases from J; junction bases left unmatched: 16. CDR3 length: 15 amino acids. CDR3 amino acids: CATGLDRGQFGEQFF. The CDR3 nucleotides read TGTGCCACCGGCCTTGACAGGGGCCAATTTGGGGAGCAGTTCTTC.

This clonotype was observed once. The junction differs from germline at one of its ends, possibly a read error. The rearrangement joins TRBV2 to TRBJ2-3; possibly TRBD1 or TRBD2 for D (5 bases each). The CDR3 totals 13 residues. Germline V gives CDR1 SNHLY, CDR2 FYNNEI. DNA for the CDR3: TGTGCCAGCAGTCTTGGGGGATACCAAAACGCCTTATTT. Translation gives CASSLGGYQNALF.

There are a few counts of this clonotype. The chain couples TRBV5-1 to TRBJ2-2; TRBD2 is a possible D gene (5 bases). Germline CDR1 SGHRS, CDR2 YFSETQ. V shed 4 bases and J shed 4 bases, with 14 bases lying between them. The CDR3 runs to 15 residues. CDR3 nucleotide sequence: TGCGCCAGCAGCCCTGGTCACAGCGGCACCGGGGAGCTGTTTTTT. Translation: CASSPGHSGTGELFF.

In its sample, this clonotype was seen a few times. The CDR3, as DNA: TGTGCCAGCAGTTACTCAGACAGCGCAACCTATGGCTACACCTTC. The encoded protein is CASSYSDSATYGYTF. This chain links TRBV6-5 with TRBJ1-2; weak D call: TRBD1 (5 bases). The CDR3 is 15 residues long. Germline V lookup: CDR1 MNHEY, CDR2 SVGAGI. V lost 0 bases, J lost 4 bases, and 12 bases lay in between.

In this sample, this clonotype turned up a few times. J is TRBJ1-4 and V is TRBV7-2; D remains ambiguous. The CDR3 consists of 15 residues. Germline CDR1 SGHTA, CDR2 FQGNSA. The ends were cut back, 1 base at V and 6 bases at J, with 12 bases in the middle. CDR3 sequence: CASSLVGTRYEKLFF. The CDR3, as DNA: TGTGCCAGCAGCTTAGTGGGTACCCGCTATGAAAAACTGTTTTTT.

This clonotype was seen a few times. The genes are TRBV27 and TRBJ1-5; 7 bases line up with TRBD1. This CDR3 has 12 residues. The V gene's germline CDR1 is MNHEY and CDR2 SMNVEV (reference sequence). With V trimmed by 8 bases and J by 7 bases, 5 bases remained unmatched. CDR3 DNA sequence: TGTGCCAGCTGGACAGGAGGGCAGCCCCAGCATTTT. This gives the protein CASWTGGQPQHF.

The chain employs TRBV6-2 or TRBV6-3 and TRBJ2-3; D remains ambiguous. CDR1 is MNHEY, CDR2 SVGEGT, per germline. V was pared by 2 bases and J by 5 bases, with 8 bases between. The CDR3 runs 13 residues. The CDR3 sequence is CASSYGHRDTQYF. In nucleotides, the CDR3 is TGTGCCAGCAGTTACGGCCACAGAGATACGCAGTATTTT.

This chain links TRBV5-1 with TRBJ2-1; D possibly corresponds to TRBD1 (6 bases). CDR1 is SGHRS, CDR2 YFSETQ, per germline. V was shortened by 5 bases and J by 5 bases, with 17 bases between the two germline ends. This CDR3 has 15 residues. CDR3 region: CASRLPGTSDNEQFF. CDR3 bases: TGCGCCAGCAGGCTTCCCGGGACATCGGACAATGAGCAGTTCTTC.

In DNA form, the CDR3 reads TGCAGCCTTTCCCGGGACTCCAGAGAGACCCAGTACTTC. Its translation: CSLSRDSRETQYF. J is TRBJ2-5 and V is TRBV20-1, with D perhaps TRBD2 (6 bases). Germline lookup yields CDR1 DFQATT and CDR2 SNEGSKA (reference sequence). The CDR3 spans 13 residues.

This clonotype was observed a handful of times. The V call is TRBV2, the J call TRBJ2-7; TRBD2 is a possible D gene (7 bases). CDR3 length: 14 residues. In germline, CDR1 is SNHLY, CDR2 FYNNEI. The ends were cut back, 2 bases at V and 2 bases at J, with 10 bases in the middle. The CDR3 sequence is CASSERGGPYEQYF. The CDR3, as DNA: TGTGCCAGCAGTGAAAGGGGGGGGCCCTACGAGCAGTACTTC.

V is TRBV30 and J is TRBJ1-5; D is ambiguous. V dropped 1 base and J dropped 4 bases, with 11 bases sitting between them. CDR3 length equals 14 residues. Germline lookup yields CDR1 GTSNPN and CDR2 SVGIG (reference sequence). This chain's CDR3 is CAWSGSSLNQPQHF. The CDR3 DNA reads TGTGCCTGGAGTGGAAGCTCCCTGAATCAGCCCCAGCATTTT.

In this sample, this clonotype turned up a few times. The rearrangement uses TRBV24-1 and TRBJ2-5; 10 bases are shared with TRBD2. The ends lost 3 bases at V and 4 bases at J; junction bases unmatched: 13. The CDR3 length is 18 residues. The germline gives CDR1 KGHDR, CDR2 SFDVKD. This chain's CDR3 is CATSDQREGALGRETQYF. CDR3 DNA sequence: TGTGCCACCAGTGATCAGCGGGAGGGAGCTTTGGGGAGAGAGACCCAGTACTTC.

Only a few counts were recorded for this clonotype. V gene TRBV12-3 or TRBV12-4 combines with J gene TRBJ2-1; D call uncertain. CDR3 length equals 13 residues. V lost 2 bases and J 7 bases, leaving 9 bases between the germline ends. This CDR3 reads CASSLISENEQFF. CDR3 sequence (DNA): TGTGCCAGCAGTTTAATATCCGAGAATGAGCAGTTCTTC.

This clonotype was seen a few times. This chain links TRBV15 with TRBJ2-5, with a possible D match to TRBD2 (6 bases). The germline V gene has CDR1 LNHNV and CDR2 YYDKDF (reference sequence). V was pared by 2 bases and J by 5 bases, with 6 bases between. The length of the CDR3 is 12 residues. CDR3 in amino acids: CATSRSGETQYF. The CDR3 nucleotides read TGTGCCACCAGCAGAAGCGGGGAGACCCAGTACTTC.

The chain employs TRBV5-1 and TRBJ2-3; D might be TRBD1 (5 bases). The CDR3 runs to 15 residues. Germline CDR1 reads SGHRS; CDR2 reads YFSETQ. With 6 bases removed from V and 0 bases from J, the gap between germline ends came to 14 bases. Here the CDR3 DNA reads TGCGCCAGCAAAGACAGTACCCTTAGCACAGATACGCAGTATTTT. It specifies CASKDSTLSTDTQYF.

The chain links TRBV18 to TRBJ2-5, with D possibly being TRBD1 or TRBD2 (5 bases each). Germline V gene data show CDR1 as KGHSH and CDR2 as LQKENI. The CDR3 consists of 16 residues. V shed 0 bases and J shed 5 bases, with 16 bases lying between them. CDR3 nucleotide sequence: TGTGCCAGCTCACCACCGGGGGTGACCTCCTCTGAGACCCAGTACTTC. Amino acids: CASSPPGVTSSETQYF.

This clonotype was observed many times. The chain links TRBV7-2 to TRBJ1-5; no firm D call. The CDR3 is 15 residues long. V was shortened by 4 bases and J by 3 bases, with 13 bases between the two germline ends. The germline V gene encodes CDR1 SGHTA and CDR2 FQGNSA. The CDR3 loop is CASSYRSQDNQPQHF. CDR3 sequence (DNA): TGTGCCAGCAGCTATAGGTCCCAGGACAATCAGCCCCAGCATTTT.

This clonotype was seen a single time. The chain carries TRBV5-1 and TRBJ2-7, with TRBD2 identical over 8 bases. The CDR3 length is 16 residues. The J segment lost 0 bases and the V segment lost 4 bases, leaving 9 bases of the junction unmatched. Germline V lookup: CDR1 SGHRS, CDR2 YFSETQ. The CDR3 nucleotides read TGCGCCAGCAGCCCTAAGCTAGGGACTAGCTCCTACGAGCAGTACTTC. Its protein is CASSPKLGTSSYEQYF.

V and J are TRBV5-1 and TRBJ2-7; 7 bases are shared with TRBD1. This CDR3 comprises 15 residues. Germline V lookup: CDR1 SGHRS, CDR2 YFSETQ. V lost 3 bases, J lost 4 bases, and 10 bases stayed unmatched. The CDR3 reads CASSSTRDRVYEQYF. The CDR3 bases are TGCGCCAGCAGCTCGACAAGAGACAGGGTATACGAGCAGTACTTC. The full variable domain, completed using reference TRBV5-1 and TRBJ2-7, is KAGVTQTPRYLIKTRGQQVTLSCSPISGHRSVSWYQQTPGQGLQFLFEYFSETQRNKGNFPGRFSGRQFSNSRSEMNVSTLELGDSALYLCASSSTRDRVYEQYFGPGTRLTVT.

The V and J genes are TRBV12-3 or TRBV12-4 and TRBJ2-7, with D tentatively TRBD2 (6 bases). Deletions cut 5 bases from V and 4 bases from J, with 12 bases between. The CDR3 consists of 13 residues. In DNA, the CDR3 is TGTGCCAGCAGTGCGGGACTCGCTTACGAGCAGTACTTC. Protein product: CASSAGLAYEQYF.

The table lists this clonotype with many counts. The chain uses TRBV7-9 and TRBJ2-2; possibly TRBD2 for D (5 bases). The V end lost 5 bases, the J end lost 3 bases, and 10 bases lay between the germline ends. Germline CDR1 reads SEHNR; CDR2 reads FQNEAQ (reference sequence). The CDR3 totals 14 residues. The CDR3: CASSPRAYTGELFF. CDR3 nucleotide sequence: TGTGCCAGCAGCCCGCGGGCCTACACCGGGGAGCTGTTTTTT.

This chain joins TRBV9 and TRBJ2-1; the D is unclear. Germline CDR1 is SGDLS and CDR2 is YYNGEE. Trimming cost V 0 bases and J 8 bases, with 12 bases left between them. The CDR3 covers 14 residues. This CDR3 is CASSVEGQTDEQFF. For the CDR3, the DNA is TGTGCCAGCAGCGTAGAGGGCCAGACCGATGAGCAGTTCTTC.